The next 28 T cell receptor beta chains were all read from a single sample in a study of neurological immune-mediated disorders (dated by TCRdb to the late 2010s). Libraries came from 5' RACE. TCRdb shows the sequencer as Illumina HiSeq 2500. The public sequencing data were trimmed at Q25 with fastp and processed into clonotypes with MiXCR by TCRdb, which kept only in-frame beta chains. Each entry is one CDR3 protein sequence, shown with its most common DNA and genes. The sample contains about 62,000 distinct CDR3 sequences, 4% to 6% of them found a single time. 3.4% of the sample rests with the top ten. Sequenced: PBMCs. The receptors here all came from a woman between 45 and 60 years old with multiple sclerosis.

There are many counts of this clonotype. This chain links TRBV12-3 or TRBV12-4 with TRBJ2-1; 12 nucleotides match TRBD2. This CDR3 contains 17 residues. V was pared by 6 bases and J by 4 bases, with 10 bases of the junction left unmatched. The CDR3 DNA sequence: TGTGCCAGCAGCATGACTAGCGGGGGCCTCAAATACAATGAGCAGTTCTTC. Translated, it gives CASSMTSGGLKYNEQFF.

This clonotype has at least ten counts. This rearrangement joins TRBV7-2 to TRBJ1-2; 9 bases are shared with TRBD1. V dropped 5 bases and J dropped 3; count of bases not matched to a gene: 1. Germline CDR1 is SGHTA and CDR2 is FQGNSA. This CDR3 region has 13 residues. DNA for the CDR3: TGTGCCAGCAGCCGGGACAGGGACTATGGCTACACCTTC. Protein sequence: CASSRDRDYGYTF.

Many counts were recorded for this clonotype. This rearrangement joins TRBV29-1 to TRBJ2-1; D unresolved. The V end lost 4 bases, the J end lost 0 bases, and 7 bases lay between the germline ends. This CDR3 region has 13 residues. The germline CDR1 and CDR2 sequences are SQVTM and ANQGSEA. The CDR3 bases are TGCAGCGTTGCCCCGAGCTCCTACAATGAGCAGTTCTTC. Its translation: CSVAPSSYNEQFF.

This clonotype occurred many times. J is TRBJ2-7 and V is TRBV7-3; D possibly corresponds to TRBD1 (6 bases). CDR3 length equals 15 residues. The ends were cut back, 9 bases at V and 2 bases at J, with 20 bases in the middle. Germline values: CDR1 SGHTA, CDR2 FQGTGA. The CDR3 nucleotides read TGTGCCAGAACCTTCCCCCCTAACAGGGCCTACGAGCAGTACTTC. This encodes CARTFPPNRAYEQYF.

This clonotype has a handful of counts. The junction departs from the called germline gene at one end, perhaps through a read error. The chain combines TRBV15 with TRBJ1-4; D is uncertain. The CDR3 covers 11 residues. The germline CDR1 and CDR2 sequences are LNHNV and YYDKDF (reference sequence). CDR3 coding DNA: TGTGCCACCAGCAGAGACGACGAGGTCCTTTTT. It specifies CATSRDDEVLF. Supplemented by reference TRBV15 and TRBJ1-4, the full variable domain reads DAMVIQNPRYQVTQFGKPVTLSCSQTLNHNVMYWYQQKSSQAPKLLFHYYDKDFNNEADTPDNFQSRRPNTSFCFLDIRSPGLGDTAMYLCATSRDDEVLFGSGTQLSVL.

This clonotype occurred a few times. This chain joins TRBV10-3 and TRBJ2-3; D call uncertain. CDR3 length: 11 residues. The germline V gene encodes CDR1 ENHRY and CDR2 SYGVKD. CDR3 region: CAISHEDTQYF. The CDR3 DNA sequence: TGTGCGATATCCCATGAGGATACGCAGTATTTT.

In this sample, this clonotype turned up many times. The gene calls are TRBV20-1 and TRBJ1-6; TRBD1 matches 7 bases. With V trimmed by 0 bases and J by 7 bases, 3 bases remained unmatched. Germline CDR1 reads DFQATT; CDR2 reads SNEGSKA (reference sequence). There are 14 residues in the CDR3. CDR3 sequence: CSAREGTVNSPLHF. CDR3 DNA sequence: TGCAGTGCTAGAGAAGGGACAGTGAATTCACCCCTCCACTTT.

This clonotype was seen a few times. V and J are TRBV6-1 and TRBJ2-4; 7 bases are a match to TRBD1. Germline-derived CDR1 and CDR2 are MNHNS and SASEGT. This CDR3 region has 14 residues. The V segment lost 5 bases and the J segment 5 bases; nucleotides outside the gene matches: 6. The CDR3 protein is CASSTGVTENIQYF. CDR3 bases: TGTGCCAGCAGTACAGGGGTGACGGAAAACATTCAGTACTTC.

The chain is built from TRBV2 and TRBJ2-3; 7 bases map to TRBD1. This CDR3 is 15 amino acids long. V lost 7 bases, J lost 3 bases, and 10 bases stayed unmatched. Germline V CDR1 and CDR2: SNHLY, FYNNEI. CDR3 region: CASKGVRGKTDTQYF. CDR3 DNA sequence: TGTGCCAGCAAGGGAGTCAGGGGGAAGACAGATACGCAGTATTTT.

At least ten counts were recorded for this clonotype. J is TRBJ2-5 and V is TRBV20-1; possibly TRBD2 for D (5 bases). CDR3 length: 12 residues. Trimming pared 3 bases from V and 3 bases from J, leaving 8 bases between. CDR1 is DFQATT and CDR2 is SNEGSKA in the germline V gene (reference sequence). The CDR3 nucleotides are TGCAGTGCTAGCGAGGGTAAAGAGACCCAGTACTTC. Residues: CSASEGKETQYF.

This clonotype was found many times. The J gene is TRBJ2-7, the V gene TRBV7-2, with D unresolved. Trimming removed 1 base from V and 0 bases from J, with 10 bases in between. The CDR3 sequence is 15 residues long. Per the germline V gene, CDR1 is SGHTA and CDR2 is FQGNSA. Here the CDR3 DNA reads TGTGCCAGCAGCTTAGGACCGGAGTTCTCCTACGAGCAGTACTTC. It is translated as CASSLGPEFSYEQYF. Combining the CDR3 with reference TRBV7-2 and TRBJ2-7 gives the whole variable domain GAGVSQSPSNKVTEKGKDVELRCDPISGHTALYWYRQSLGQGLEFLIYFQGNSAPDKSGLPSDRFSAERTGGSVSTLTIQRTQQEDSAVYLCASSLGPEFSYEQYFGPGTRLTVT.

The table lists this clonotype with many counts. The rearrangement joins TRBV12-3 or TRBV12-4 to TRBJ2-5; D tentatively reads TRBD1 or TRBD2 (5 bases each). CDR3 length: 14 amino acids. The V gene lost 5 bases and the J gene lost 4 bases, with 14 bases spanning the gap. In nucleotides, the CDR3 is TGTGCCAGCAGTCCCCGGGACGTCTCAGAGACCCAGTACTTC. It codes for CASSPRDVSETQYF.

Many counts were recorded for this clonotype. V usage is TRBV9 and J usage is TRBJ2-3; D call uncertain. The CDR3 is made up of 13 amino acids. Germline values: CDR1 SGDLS, CDR2 YYNGEE. V was cut by 7 bases and J by 0 bases, with 9 bases left in between. Written as DNA, the CDR3 is TGTGCCAGCCGAGGTGCTAGCACAGATACGCAGTATTTT. Protein: CASRGASTDTQYF. The full variable domain, completed using reference TRBV9 and TRBJ2-3, is DSGVTQTPKHLITATGQRVTLRCSPRSGDLSVYWYQQSLDQGLQFLIQYYNGEERAKGNILERFSAQQFPDLHSELNLSSLELGDSALYFCASRGASTDTQYFGPGTRLTVL.

The sample holds many counts of this clonotype. This chain connects TRBV4-3 to TRBJ2-2; D unresolved. CDR3 length: 13 amino acids. Germline V CDR1 and CDR2: LGHNA, YSLEER. V lost 4 bases, J lost 6 bases, and 9 bases lay in between. CDR3 residues: CASSRVAAGELFF. CDR3 sequence (DNA): TGCGCCAGCAGCCGGGTCGCGGCCGGGGAGCTGTTTTTT.

The chain links TRBV7-3 to TRBJ2-1; the D gene is possibly TRBD1 (5 bases). V lost 5 bases to trimming and J lost 7 bases, with 12 bases between them. Germline CDR1 and CDR2: SGHTA and FQGTGA. This CDR3 is built from 13 residues. CDR3 in DNA: TGTGCCAGCAGCGGCCAAAGGGGAAATGAGCAGTTCTTC. It yields the protein CASSGQRGNEQFF.

This clonotype was seen ten or more times. The V and J genes are TRBV5-1 and TRBJ1-6; D is undetermined. Germline loops: CDR1 SGHRS, CDR2 YFSETQ. With 0 bases removed from V and 8 bases from J, the gap between germline ends came to 9 bases. The length of the CDR3 is 14 residues. DNA of the CDR3: TGCGCCAGCAGCTTGGGGATCGGCGATTCACCCCTCCACTTT. This translates into CASSLGIGDSPLHF. Based on the CDR3 plus reference TRBV5-1 and TRBJ1-6, the full variable domain is KAGVTQTPRYLIKTRGQQVTLSCSPISGHRSVSWYQQTPGQGLQFLFEYFSETQRNKGNFPGRFSGRQFSNSRSEMNVSTLELGDSALYLCASSLGIGDSPLHFGNGTRLTVT.

This clonotype appeared many times. This chain links TRBV12-3 or TRBV12-4 with TRBJ1-6, with D perhaps TRBD1 (5 bases). V was shortened by 5 bases and J by 7 bases, with 24 bases between the two germline ends. This CDR3 contains 18 residues. The CDR3 DNA follows: TGTGCCAGCAGTCCTACTCGACGAGATCGGGACGGGAATTCACCCCTCCACTTT. Residues: CASSPTRRDRDGNSPLHF.

This clonotype came up many times. The V and J genes are TRBV5-1 and TRBJ1-1; D might be TRBD1 (6 bases). This CDR3 is 13 amino acids long. Per the germline V gene, CDR1 is SGHRS and CDR2 is YFSETQ. Trimming removed 1 base at V and 8 bases at J, with 12 bases between. In nucleotides, the CDR3 is TGCGCCAGCAGCTTGACGTCAGGGGCGGAAGCTTTCTTT. Residues: CASSLTSGAEAFF.

This clonotype was seen at least ten times. This chain connects TRBV10-3 to TRBJ2-1; no clear D. Looked up from germline, CDR1 is ENHRY and CDR2 is SYGVKD. The V end was cut by 7 bases, the J end by 6 bases, with 19 bases between. The CDR3 consists of 15 residues. The CDR3: CAITSSVGNINEQFF. CDR3 nucleotides: TGTGCCATCACGTCGTCAGTAGGGAATATCAATGAGCAGTTCTTC.

Many counts were recorded for this clonotype. The chain employs TRBV4-1 and TRBJ1-5; maybe TRBD1 (6 bases). The CDR3 is 14 amino acids. Germline CDR1 reads MGHRA; CDR2 reads YSYEKL. V was trimmed by 1 base and J by 9 bases, leaving 13 bases between them. The CDR3 nucleotides are TGCGCCAGCAGCCAAGGGACAGATATCATGCCCCAGCATTTT. Protein: CASSQGTDIMPQHF.

This clonotype showed up many times. The chain links TRBV3-1 to TRBJ2-4; 10 bases are shared with TRBD2. Per germline, CDR1 LGHDT and CDR2 YNNKEL (reference sequence). The length of the CDR3 is 12 residues. V lost 10 bases and J lost 5; bases outside the gene matches: 2. CDR3 amino acids: CAIGTSENIQYF. CDR3 bases: TGTGCCATCGGGACTAGCGAAAACATTCAGTACTTC.

This clonotype was seen many times. The rearrangement uses TRBV7-6 and TRBJ2-3; unclear D gene. The CDR3 contains 15 residues. V gave up 1 base and J gave up 2 bases, with 10 bases separating them. Per germline, CDR1 SGHVS and CDR2 FNYEAQ. The CDR3 DNA reads TGTGCCAGCAGCTTAGTGGGCAGAAACACAGATACGCAGTATTTT. The encoded protein is CASSLVGRNTDTQYF.

This clonotype was detected a few times. At one boundary the junction diverges from the germline segment, which might be a read error. This chain links TRBV12-3 or TRBV12-4 with TRBJ1-2, with a tentative D call TRBD1 (6 bases). The CDR3 is made up of 13 amino acids. CDR3 DNA: TGTGCCAACAGTTTACAGGGCCGCTATGGCTACACCTTC. As protein: CANSLQGRYGYTF.

There are many counts of this clonotype. The chain has TRBV12-3 or TRBV12-4 and TRBJ2-3; D is unclear. The CDR3 has 11 residues. V lost 7 bases to trimming and J lost 5 bases, with 7 bases between them. The CDR3 DNA reads as TGTGCCAGCACACCGGGAGATACGCAGTATTTT. It codes for CASTPGDTQYF.

There are many counts of this clonotype. The V call is TRBV4-1, the J call TRBJ2-5; perhaps TRBD1 as D (6 bases). Looked up from germline, CDR1 is MGHRA and CDR2 is YSYEKL. The CDR3 sequence is 16 residues long. Trimming shortened V by 0 bases and J by 2 bases, and 13 bases separated the two germline ends. CDR3 DNA sequence: TGCGCCAGCAGCCAAGAGAGGGCAGGGGTACAAGAGACCCAGTACTTC. It codes for CASSQERAGVQETQYF.

At least ten counts were recorded for this clonotype. The CDR3 DNA is TGCAGTGCGAGTCCCGACGGCGGGATTGAGCAGTTCTTC. This sequence encodes CSASPDGGIEQFF. The chain has TRBV20-1 and TRBJ2-1; a possible D gene is TRBD2 (6 bases). The V gene's germline CDR1 is DFQATT and CDR2 SNEGSKA (reference sequence). This CDR3 comprises 13 residues. V shed 6 bases and J shed 9 bases, with 18 bases lying between them.

In this sample, this clonotype turned up a few times. Relative to the germline gene, one junction end is altered; a read error may explain this. The CDR3 sequence is CASLLQGGQSNQPQNF. CDR3 nucleotides: TGTGCCAGCCTCCTTCAGGGTGGCCAGAGCAATCAGCCCCAGAATTTT. This chain connects TRBV28 to TRBJ1-5; D is perhaps TRBD1 (5 bases). CDR1 and CDR2 (germline): MDHEN, SYDVKM. The CDR3 runs to 16 residues.

This clonotype came up many times. V is TRBV5-1 and J is TRBJ2-7; 7 bases match TRBD1. This CDR3 spans 17 amino acids. The junction had 12 bases not matched to a gene; V was cut back by 1 base and J by 2 bases. The germline V gene has CDR1 SGHRS and CDR2 YFSETQ. CDR3 coding DNA: TGCGCCAGCAGCTTGTGGGGCTCCGGGACAGCAGCCTACGAGCAGTACTTC. This codes for CASSLWGSGTAAYEQYF.